This is a list of T cell receptor beta chains from one sample in a study of blood T cell repertoires in COVID-19. Clones were sequenced by immunoSEQ multiplex PCR, and TCRdb holds only the in-frame ones, with some missing. The sample includes 200,000 to 250,000 clones, 88% of them seen just once. The sequenced material came from peripheral blood. Receptor source: a woman aged 60-70 years with acute or convalescent COVID-19. Both conserved end residues are part of each CDR3.

TRBV6-2/TRBV6-3	TRBJ2-3	CASSLSGSKADTQYF
TRBV24-1	TRBJ2-7	CATSDSDRGGYEQYF
TRBV3-1/TRBV3-2	TRBJ1-5	CASSQYRDTSGVNQPQHF
TRBV6-5	TRBJ1-1	CASSYSPTGNTEAFF
TRBV6-2/TRBV6-3	TRBJ1-1	CASSRQLANPGVTEAFF
TRBV18	TRBJ1-6	CASSQGQSSYNSPLHF
TRBV6-1	TRBJ1-2	CASSALARQGGYGYTF
TRBV7-8	TRBJ1-2	CASSSQGAYNYGYTF
TRBV7-9	TRBJ1-1	CASSFEVPPDTEAFF
TRBV10-3	TRBJ2-4	CAISDWTSGNIQYF
TRBV18	TRBJ2-2	CASSPPAGSNTGELFF
TRBV7-3	TRBJ1-2	CASSLSAGPGYGYTF
TRBV7-8	TRBJ1-1	CASSRQGNTEAFF
TRBV3-1/TRBV3-2	TRBJ2-5	CASSQDLRETQYF
TRBV3-1/TRBV3-2	TRBJ2-2	CASSQDGVAGGLSGELFF